This TCR beta chain is from a study of blood T cell repertoires in COVID-19. Study-level information: The samples span acute and convalescent COVID-19 from the United States, Italy and Spain. T cells, B-cell-depleted T cells, or PBMCs provided the cDNA or gDNA that served as material.

Germline V gene sequence: CDR1 SGHTA, CDR2 FQGNSA. The CDR3 extends over 12 amino acids. Trimming shortened V by 5 bases and J by 9 bases, and 11 bases separated the two germline ends. In the original workflow: Amplification of reference gene primers was used by the study to estimate nucleated cell counts. Libraries were prepared by immunoSEQ multiplex PCR; TCRdb keeps only in-frame clonotypes and omits some of them. That table supplies the V and J calls and clone size; D and trimming were determined from the DNA. The sample records about 74,000 clones, 75% to 80% being singletons. The V call is TRBV7-2, the J call TRBJ1-5, with a weak D call TRBD1 (6 bases). The specimen sequenced was peripheral blood. The TCR was taken from a human donor in a cohort sampled during active COVID-19. The CDR3 bases are TGTGCCAGCAGCCCAGGGGTTGGGCCCCAGCATTTT. Protein: CASSPGVGPQHF.